The source of this T cell receptor beta chain is a study of vaccination and CD4 T cells after COVID-19. Study-level background: The convalescent group had six males, four females, seven Caucasians, two Asians, one multiracial.

The study sequenced cultured CD4+ T cell DNA using the Oncomine TCR Beta short-read assay. The authors extracted genomic DNA from cultured CD4+ T cells. TCRdb used MiXCR to reprocess the PCR reads, holding one entry per CDR3 protein. The data hold over 10,000 distinct CDR3 sequences, with less than 70% observed a single time. CDR3 length: 14 residues. Germline V CDR1 and CDR2: SGHVS, FQNEAQ. The ends lost 8 bases at V and 2 bases at J; junction bases unmatched: 8. This clonotype is labeled large. What it binds is not known. Described treatment: roughly 10-day PBMC culture with coronavirus spike peptide pools or control peptides (ViraFEST assay). Half of the medium was exchanged for fresh IL-2 medium, first on day 3 and then on day 7.

The gene calls are TRBV7-8 and TRBJ1-1; 7 nucleotides agree with TRBD1. The TCR was taken from a human donor who had recovered from COVID-19. Sequencing used CD4+ T cells from blood, cultured in vitro. In DNA form, the CDR3 reads TGTGCCAGCGGAGACAGGGAAGGAAACACTGAAGCTTTCTTT. Residues: CASGDREGNTEAFF. Looking up the rest from reference TRBV7-8 and TRBJ1-1 gives the full variable domain: GAGVSQSPRYKVAKRGQDVALRCDPISGHVSLFWYQQALGQGPEFLTYFQNEAQLDKSGLPSDRFFAERPEGSVSTLKIQRTQQEDSAVYLCASGDREGNTEAFFGQGTRLTVV.